This T cell receptor beta chain was captured in a study of blood T cell repertoires in COVID-19. Across the whole study: Acute and convalescent COVID-19 samples came from the United States, Italy and Spain.

The data were produced by immunoSEQ multiplex PCR, yet TCRdb's version contains in-frame clones alone and is incomplete. In the table there are about 120,000 clones, about 82% of which are singletons. This clone has only a few counts. This CDR3 contains 13 residues. V lost 3 bases and J lost 5; bases outside the gene matches: 6. Germline CDR1 is GTSNPN and CDR2 is SVGIG (reference sequence). Sample: peripheral blood. V usage is TRBV30 and J usage is TRBJ1-2, with TRBD1 matching 7 bases. The TCR originated in a man in his sixties with active or convalescent COVID-19. The CDR3 sequence: CAWRDGTAYGYTF. DNA for the CDR3: TGTGCCTGGAGGGATGGGACAGCGTATGGCTACACCTTC. The variable domain in full, completed from reference TRBV30 and TRBJ1-2, reads SQTIHQWPATLVQPVGSPLSLECTVEGTSNPNLYWYRQAAGRGLQLLFYSVGIGQISSEVPQNLSASRPQDRQFILSSKKLLLSDSGFYLCAWRDGTAYGYTFGSGTRLTVV.